This T cell receptor (beta chain) was observed in a study of blood T cells in healthy people across ages. V shed 2 bases and J shed 5 bases, with 22 bases lying between them. The germline gives CDR1 MNHEY, CDR2 SVGEGT. This CDR3 region has 17 residues. Then a second PCR, running about 7 to 11 cycles, was carried out with a sample-barcoded 5' primer and a J-beta primer mix. Using its own MiXCR run on the 5' RACE reads, TCRdb lists one record per CDR3 protein. The table shows 650,000 to 1,000,000 distinct CDR3 sequences, with about 47% occurring only once. Per sample, no less than 5 micrograms of total RNA were extracted.

The chain employs TRBV6-2 or TRBV6-3 and TRBJ2-7, with D perhaps matching TRBD2 (5 bases). Source material: blood. The source is a man older than 75 in good health. The CDR3 region has the DNA TGTGCCAGCAGTTACGAGGGCGTGGTAGGAGGAGCGAACGAGCAGTACTTC. Amino acids: CASSYEGVVGGANEQYF.